A single sample is the source of the 4 T cell receptor beta chains below, sequenced in a study of T cell clonality in common variable immunodeficiency (dated by TCRdb to the mid-2010s). The study at large found these results: CVID TCRbeta sequences reportedly showed fewer deletions and N-nucleotide insertions and lacked highly modified clones with 13 or more V deletions.

What these receptors recognize is not known. Receptors were amplified or captured by the immunoSEQ multiplex PCR assay. The immuneACCESS repertoire file appears here via TCRdb, limited to in-frame rearrangements. These files lack a portion of the clones; in checked studies, under half of the deficit traces to unresolved V genes, and the cause of the others is not known. This sample has roughly 9,000 clones in the table, none counted a single time. The ten largest make up roughly 3.9% of the sample. Sequencing was performed on peripheral blood mononuclear cells. The origin of the receptors is a human donor with common variable immunodeficiency.

This clone was counted at least ten times. The read terminates 3 residues ahead of where the CDR3 ends, so the germline J gene completes it. This chain connects TRBV5-1 to TRBJ1-2, with D unclear. V lost 3 bases and J lost 0, with 3 bases in between. This CDR3 spans 12 amino acids. Germline-derived CDR1 and CDR2 are SGHRS and YFSETQ. CDR3 sequence: CASSSTNYGYTF. The CDR3 DNA, read in part, is TGCGCCAGCAGCTCAACTAACTATGGC.

This clone was detected only a few times. With the read ending 3 residues before the CDR3 end, the germline J gene is used to fill in that end. This chain links TRBV19 with TRBJ2-6, with D unresolved. Per germline, CDR1 LNHDA and CDR2 SQIVND (reference sequence). CDR3 length: 12 residues. V gave up 11 bases and J gave up 4 bases, with 9 bases separating them. Partial CDR3 DNA: TGTGCCTCAACCGCGGGGGCCAACGTC. It codes for CASTAGANV. The whole CDR3 sequence is CASTAGANVLTF.

This clone was detected ten times or more. The read ends 3 residues before the CDR3 terminus; that terminus is restored from the germline J gene. V gene TRBV11-2 combines with J gene TRBJ2-7; 7 bases agree with TRBD2. The CDR3 length is 15 residues. Germline assignment: CDR1 SGHAT and CDR2 FQNNGV. The trim removed 0 bases at V and 1 base at J, leaving 3 bases unmatched. The covered CDR3 bases are TGTGCCAGCAGCTTAGATTTCGGGGGGTCCTACGAG. The encoded protein is CASSLDFGGSYE. The whole CDR3 reads CASSLDFGGSYEQYF.

This clone is termed medium-sized. The CDR3 is cut off 3 residues early in the read; its end comes from the germline J gene. This chain connects TRBV19 to TRBJ2-7; TRBD2 matches 7 bases. Trimming removed 2 bases from V and 3 bases from J; junction bases left unmatched: 7. This CDR3 has 15 amino acids. Germline V gene sequence: CDR1 LNHDA, CDR2 SQIVND (reference sequence). Partial CDR3 DNA: TGTGCCAGTAGTATACTGGGGCGGGGGATCTACGAG. Translation: CASSILGRGIYE. The whole CDR3 sequence is CASSILGRGIYEQYF.